This entry lists 20 T cell receptor beta chains sequenced from one sample in a study of response to subunit inactivated influenza vaccine. MiXCR, run by TCRdb on the RT-PCR reads, gives a single entry per CDR3 protein. The repertoire holds 490,000 or so distinct CDR3 sequences, with about 7.6% as singletons. Sequenced material: PBMCs from blood, taken 23 months after vaccination. The receptor source for this set is a man aged 45-69 years who received an inactivated influenza vaccine.

The table lists this clonotype with many counts. The chain has TRBV2 and TRBJ1-1; 9 nucleotides align to TRBD1. V lost 3 bases and J lost 1; bases outside the gene matches: 6. The germline gives CDR1 SNHLY, CDR2 FYNNEI. This CDR3 is built from 16 residues. CDR3: CASSESPGQGNTEAFF. The CDR3 nucleotides are TGTGCCAGCAGTGAGAGCCCGGGACAGGGGAACACTGAAGCTTTCTTT.

This clonotype appeared many times. This chain joins TRBV7-2 and TRBJ2-1, with TRBD2 matching 9 bases. Per the germline V gene, CDR1 is SGHTA and CDR2 is FQGNSA. J lost 6 bases, V lost 6 bases, and 6 bases had no gene match. The CDR3 is 14 residues long. The chain's CDR3 is CASRSGGLGNEQFF. The CDR3 DNA follows: TGTGCCAGCAGAAGCGGGGGGCTTGGCAATGAGCAGTTCTTC. Full variable domain (remainder filled in from reference TRBV7-2 and TRBJ2-1): GAGVSQSPSNKVTEKGKDVELRCDPISGHTALYWYRQSLGQGLEFLIYFQGNSAPDKSGLPSDRFSAERTGGSVSTLTIQRTQQEDSAVYLCASRSGGLGNEQFFGPGTRLTVL.

V is TRBV28 and J is TRBJ1-5; TRBD1 agrees at 7 bases. V shed 11 bases and J 4 bases; nucleotides not matched to a gene: 11. Germline values: CDR1 MDHEN, CDR2 SYDVKM. This CDR3 region has 14 residues. CDR3 protein: CAAGGGLWNQPQHF. The CDR3 bases are TGTGCCGCAGGGGGAGGATTATGGAATCAGCCCCAGCATTTT.

Many counts were recorded for this clonotype. This chain connects TRBV12-3 or TRBV12-4 to TRBJ1-3, with a tentative D call TRBD1 (5 bases). The V end lost 6 bases, the J end lost 3 bases, and 9 bases lay between the germline ends. The CDR3 runs to 13 residues. This CDR3 is CASRGADGNTIYF. The CDR3 nucleotides are TGTGCCAGCAGAGGGGCGGATGGAAACACCATATATTTT.

This clonotype was seen a few times. The rearrangement uses TRBV5-6 and TRBJ1-3; no definite D call. The CDR3 spans 18 residues. V lost 0 bases and J lost 0, with 16 bases in between. Germline CDR1 SGHDT, CDR2 YYEEEE. The DNA for the CDR3 is TGTGCCAGCAGCTTGGGGGGTTGGCGGATACGCTCTGGAAACACCATATATTTT. Translating it yields CASSLGGWRIRSGNTIYF.

Ten or more counts support this clonotype. This sequence joins TRBV7-2 and TRBJ2-1, with 9 bases aligning to TRBD2. Per germline, CDR1 SGHTA and CDR2 FQGNSA. V shed 5 bases and J 3 bases; nucleotides not matched to a gene: 5. The CDR3 length is 15 residues. The CDR3 is CASSPGLASYNEQFF. In DNA form, the CDR3 reads TGTGCCAGCAGCCCGGGACTAGCCAGCTACAATGAGCAGTTCTTC.

The J gene is TRBJ1-2, the V gene TRBV12-3 or TRBV12-4, with D tentatively TRBD1 (5 bases). The CDR3 contains 15 residues. The V and J ends lost 5 bases and 2 bases respectively, with 15 bases between them. CDR3 sequence: CASSPSGSGNYGYTF. CDR3 in DNA: TGTGCCAGCAGTCCCTCCGGTTCAGGGAACTATGGCTACACCTTC.

The V gene is TRBV5-4, the J gene TRBJ1-3; D possibly corresponds to TRBD1 (5 bases). CDR1 is SGHNT, CDR2 YYREEE, per germline (reference sequence). There are 15 residues in the CDR3. Trimming took 6 bases from V and 3 from J, leaving 16 bases between them. CDR3 protein: CASTLGAGGGNTIYF. The CDR3 DNA sequence: TGTGCCAGCACCCTCGGAGCGGGGGGTGGAAACACCATATATTTT.

This clonotype has ten or more counts. The chain recombines TRBV25-1 with TRBJ2-5, with 9 bases that match TRBD1. CDR3 length: 17 residues. Losses at the gene ends were 1 base for V and 6 bases for J; bases not matched to a gene: 12. In germline, CDR1 is MGHDK, CDR2 SYGVNS. The CDR3 DNA sequence: TGTGCCAGCAGTGAATCTATAGGACAGGGGTTAAAACAGACCCAGTACTTC. This translates into CASSESIGQGLKQTQYF.

This clonotype was seen repeatedly, ten times or more. The J gene is TRBJ1-2, the V gene TRBV11-1, with a weak D call TRBD1 (6 bases). The CDR3 is 13 residues long. Per the germline V gene, CDR1 is SGHAT and CDR2 is FQDESV (reference sequence). Trimming removed 8 bases from V and 5 bases from J, with 15 bases in between. This CDR3 is CASATNREYGYTF. CDR3 bases: TGTGCCAGCGCCACAAACAGGGAGTATGGCTACACCTTC. The whole variable domain, filled in from reference TRBV11-1 and TRBJ1-2, reads EAEVAQSPRYKITEKSQAVAFWCDPISGHATLYWYRQILGQGPELLVQFQDESVVDDSQLPKDRFSAERLKGVDSTLKIQPAELGDSAMYLCASATNREYGYTFGSGTRLTVV.

This clonotype was seen a few times. The chain employs TRBV2 and TRBJ2-7; 8 bases are a match to TRBD1. This CDR3 comprises 17 residues. Germline V gene lookup returns CDR1 SNHLY and CDR2 FYNNEI. V gave up 5 bases and J gave up 4 bases; unmatched junction bases: 16. The CDR3 coding sequence is TGTGCCAGCAGTCCTAACCCATTTGACAGGGGCAGGTACGAGCAGTACTTC. It yields the protein CASSPNPFDRGRYEQYF.

This clonotype was seen only a few times. V gene TRBV7-9 combines with J gene TRBJ2-7, with TRBD1 identical over 7 bases. With 5 bases clipped from V and 2 bases from J, the junction kept 12 bases outside the gene matches. The CDR3 consists of 16 residues. The germline CDR1 and CDR2 sequences are SEHNR and FQNEAQ (reference sequence). The CDR3 loop reads CASSASRGQAPYEQYF. CDR3 sequence (DNA): TGTGCCAGCAGCGCGTCACGTGGACAGGCCCCCTACGAGCAGTACTTC.

At least ten counts were recorded for this clonotype. The chain recombines TRBV7-9 with TRBJ1-5; possibly TRBD1 for D (6 bases). V was cut by 2 bases and J by 2 bases, with 10 bases left in between. The CDR3 has 15 residues. Germline V gene sequence: CDR1 SEHNR, CDR2 FQNEAQ (reference sequence). The CDR3 DNA reads TGTGCCAGCAGCTTACAGGGGCTCGGCAATCAGCCCCAGCATTTT. Encoded protein: CASSLQGLGNQPQHF.

Comment on this clonotype: This may stem from a read error, because a much larger clone lies one nucleotide away. A read error is likely, as this CDR3 ends without the conserved phenylalanine or tryptophan. This chain's CDR3 is CSDKGADTLAKNIQYL. CDR3 sequence (DNA): TGCAGCGACAAGGGGGCCGACACACTAGCCAAAAACATTCAGTACCTC. The rearrangement uses TRBV29-1 and TRBJ2-4, with TRBD1 matching 7 bases. The CDR3 covers 16 residues. Trimming at V came to 7 bases and at J to 0 bases, leaving 12 bases not matched to a gene. Germline-derived CDR1 and CDR2 are SQVTM and ANQGSEA.

The J gene is TRBJ2-7, the V gene TRBV5-1; 11 bases are shared with TRBD2. Germline V gives CDR1 SGHRS, CDR2 YFSETQ. V gave up 2 bases and J gave up 0 bases; unmatched junction bases: 7. This CDR3 has 17 amino acids. CDR3 protein: CASSFSLAGGGSYEQYF. DNA of the CDR3: TGCGCCAGCAGCTTCAGTCTAGCGGGAGGCGGCTCCTACGAGCAGTACTTC.

This clonotype showed up many times. The gene calls are TRBV27 and TRBJ2-3, with D unclear. V lost 0 bases, J lost 6 bases, and 16 bases lay in between. Germline V CDR1 and CDR2: MNHEY, SMNVEV (reference sequence). The CDR3 covers 16 residues. The DNA of the CDR3 is TGTGCCAGCAGTTTATCGGGTCTAGTGACATGGGATACGCAGTATTTT. Translation: CASSLSGLVTWDTQYF.

The genes are TRBV28 and TRBJ1-5; 7 bases line up with TRBD1. J lost 3 bases, V lost 6 bases, and 11 bases had no gene match. The CDR3 spans 16 residues. Germline V gives CDR1 MDHEN, CDR2 SYDVKM. As DNA, the CDR3 is TGTGCCAGCAGGACCGGGGGCAGGGGGTTCAATCAGCCCCAGCATTTT. Translated, it gives CASRTGGRGFNQPQHF.

The chain recombines TRBV29-1 with TRBJ1-2; the D is unclear. Germline CDR1 SQVTM, CDR2 ANQGSEA. This CDR3 spans 12 amino acids. The germline V and J ends were trimmed by 5 bases and 5 bases, with 12 bases remaining between them. This chain's CDR3 is CSVRTVSYGYTF. Here the CDR3 DNA reads TGCAGCGTTCGGACTGTTAGTTATGGCTACACCTTC. Variable domain in full (rest from reference TRBV29-1 and TRBJ1-2): SAVISQKPSRDICQRGTSLTIQCQVDSQVTMMFWYRQQPGQSLTLIATANQGSEATYESGFVIDKFPISRPNLTFSTLTVSNMSPEDSSIYLCSVRTVSYGYTFGSGTRLTVV.

This sequence joins TRBV10-2 and TRBJ2-2; D gene unclear. Germline V CDR1 and CDR2: WSHSY, SAAADI. V was cut by 10 bases and J by 7 bases, with 13 bases left in between. CDR3 length equals 12 residues. CDR3 region: CATWDPIGELFF. The CDR3 nucleotides are TGCGCCACCTGGGATCCGATCGGGGAGCTGTTTTTT.

This clonotype has a count of ten or more. The gene calls are TRBV20-1 and TRBJ2-3; 8 positions agree with TRBD2. Germline CDR1 and CDR2: DFQATT and SNEGSKA (reference sequence). J was trimmed by 0 bases and V by 6 bases; bases with no gene match: 8. The length of the CDR3 is 15 residues. In nucleotides, the CDR3 is TGCAGTGCCCCAACTAGCGGTTCTAGCACAGATACGCAGTATTTT. Encoded protein: CSAPTSGSSTDTQYF.